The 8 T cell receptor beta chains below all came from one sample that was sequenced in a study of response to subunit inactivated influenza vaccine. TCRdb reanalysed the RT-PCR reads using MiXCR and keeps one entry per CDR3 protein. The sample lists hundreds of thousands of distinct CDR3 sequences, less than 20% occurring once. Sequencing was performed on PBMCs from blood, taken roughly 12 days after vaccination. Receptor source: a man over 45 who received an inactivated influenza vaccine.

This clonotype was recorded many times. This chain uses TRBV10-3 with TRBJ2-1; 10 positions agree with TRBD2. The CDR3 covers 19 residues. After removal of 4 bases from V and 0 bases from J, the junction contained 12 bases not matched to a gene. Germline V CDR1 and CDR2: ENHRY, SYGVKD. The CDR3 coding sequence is TGTGCCATCAGTGGGCAGATTTTAGCGGGGGGCAGCTCCTACAATGAGCAGTTCTTC. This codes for CAISGQILAGGSSYNEQFF.

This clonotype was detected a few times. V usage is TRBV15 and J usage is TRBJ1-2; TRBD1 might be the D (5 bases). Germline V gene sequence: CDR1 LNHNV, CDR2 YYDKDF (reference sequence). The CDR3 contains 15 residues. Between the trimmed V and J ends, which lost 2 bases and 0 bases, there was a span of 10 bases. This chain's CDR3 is CATSRKGTSNYGYTF. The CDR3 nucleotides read TGTGCCACCAGCAGAAAAGGGACCTCTAACTATGGCTACACCTTC.

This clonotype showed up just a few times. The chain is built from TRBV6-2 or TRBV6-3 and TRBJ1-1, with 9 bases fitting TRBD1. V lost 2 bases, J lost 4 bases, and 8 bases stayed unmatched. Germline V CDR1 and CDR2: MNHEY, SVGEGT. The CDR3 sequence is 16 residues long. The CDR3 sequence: CASSYRTGEWTTEAFF. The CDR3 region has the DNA TGTGCCAGCAGTTACAGGACAGGGGAGTGGACCACTGAAGCTTTCTTT.

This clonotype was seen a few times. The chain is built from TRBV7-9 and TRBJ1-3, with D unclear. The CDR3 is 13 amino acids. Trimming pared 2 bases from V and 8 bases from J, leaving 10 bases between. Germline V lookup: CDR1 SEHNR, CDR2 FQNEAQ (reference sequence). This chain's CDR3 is CASSLLGTDTIYF. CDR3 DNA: TGTGCCAGCAGCTTACTCGGCACGGACACCATATATTTT. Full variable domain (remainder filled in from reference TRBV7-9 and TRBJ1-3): DTGVSQNPRHKITKRGQNVTFRCDPISEHNRLYWYRQTLGQGPEFLTYFQNEAQLEKSRLLSDRFSAERPKGSFSTLEIQRTEQGDSAMYLCASSLLGTDTIYFGEGSWLTVV.

The CDR3 DNA reads TGTGCCAGCAGTTACTCCCCCCAGTATGGCTACACCTTC. It translates to CASSYSPQYGYTF. The chain is built from TRBV6-6 and TRBJ1-2, with no clear D. CDR3 length: 13 amino acids. Germline-derived CDR1 and CDR2 are MNHNY and SVGAGI (reference sequence). V dropped 0 bases and J dropped 5 bases, with 7 bases sitting between them.

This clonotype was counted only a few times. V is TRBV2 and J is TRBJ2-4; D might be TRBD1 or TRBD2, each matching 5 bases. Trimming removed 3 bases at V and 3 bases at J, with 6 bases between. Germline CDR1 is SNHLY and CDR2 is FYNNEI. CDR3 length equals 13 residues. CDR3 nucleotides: TGTGCCAGCAGTGAGGGGGTCAAAAACATTCAGTACTTC. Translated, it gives CASSEGVKNIQYF.

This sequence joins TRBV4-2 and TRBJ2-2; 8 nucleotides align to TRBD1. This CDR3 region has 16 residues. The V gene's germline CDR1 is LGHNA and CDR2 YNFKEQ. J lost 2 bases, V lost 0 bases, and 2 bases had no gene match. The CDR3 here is CASSQEGTGNTGELFF. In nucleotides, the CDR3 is TGTGCCAGCAGCCAAGAAGGGACAGGTAACACCGGGGAGCTGTTTTTT.

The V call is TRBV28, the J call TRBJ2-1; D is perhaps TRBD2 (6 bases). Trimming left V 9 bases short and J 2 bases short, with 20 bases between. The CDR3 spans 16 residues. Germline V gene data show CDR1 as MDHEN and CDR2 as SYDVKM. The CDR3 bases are TGTGCCAGTAGAACATCCGGGACTGGCGCCTACAATGAGCAGTTCTTC. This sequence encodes CASRTSGTGAYNEQFF. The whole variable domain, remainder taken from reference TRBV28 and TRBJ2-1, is DVKVTQSSRYLVKRTGEKVFLECVQDMDHENMFWYRQDPGLGLRLIYFSYDVKMKEKGDIPEGYSVSREKKERFSLILESASTNQTSMYLCASRTSGTGAYNEQFFGPGTRLTVL.